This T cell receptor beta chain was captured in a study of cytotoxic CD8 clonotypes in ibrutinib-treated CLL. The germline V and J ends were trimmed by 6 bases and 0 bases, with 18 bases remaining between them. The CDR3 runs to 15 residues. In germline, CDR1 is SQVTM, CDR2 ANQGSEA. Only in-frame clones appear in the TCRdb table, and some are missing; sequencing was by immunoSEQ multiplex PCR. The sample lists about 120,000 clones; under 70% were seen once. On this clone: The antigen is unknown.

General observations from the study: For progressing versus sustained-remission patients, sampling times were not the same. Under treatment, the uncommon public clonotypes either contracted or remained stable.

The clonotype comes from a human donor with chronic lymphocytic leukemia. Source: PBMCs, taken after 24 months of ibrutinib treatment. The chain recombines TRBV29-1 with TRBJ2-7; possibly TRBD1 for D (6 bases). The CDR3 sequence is CSVVGGQRSSYEQYF. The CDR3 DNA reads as TGCAGCGTGGTAGGCGGACAGAGAAGCTCCTACGAGCAGTACTTC.